This T cell receptor (beta chain) was identified during a study of T cells in Graves' hyperthyroidism and ophthalmopathy. Across the study: The authors collected peripheral blood at initial diagnosis, before any treatment.

Diagnoses were made from clinical symptoms, serum measures (thyroxine and TRAb), thyroid ultrasound and orbital computed tomography. The CDR3 regions of TCR beta were amplified from RNA transcripts. The HTBI primer set served for first-round RT-PCR of the TCR CDR3. Via MiXCR, TCRdb re-called the multiplex PCR reads, giving one row per CDR3 protein. The data show about 180,000 distinct CDR3 sequences, over 15% seen once. This clonotype was found many times. Antigen: not known. CDR3 length: 14 amino acids. Germline loops: CDR1 MNHNS, CDR2 SASEGT. Trimming left V 7 bases short and J 2 bases short, with 14 bases between. Study-level points and caveats: Within blood appeared most thyroid clonotypes that had expanded above 0.001. Ophthalmopathy prediction by the model preceded onset by a median approximately 5.9 months.

The sample taken for sequencing was blood. This receptor was taken from a woman in her 50s with Graves' hyperthyroidism. This chain joins TRBV6-1 and TRBJ1-1, with D uncertain. The CDR3 loop reads CASTEGGQNTEAFF. The CDR3 DNA follows: TGTGCCAGCACCGAGGGCGGGCAAAACACTGAAGCTTTCTTT.